Here is one T cell receptor beta chain with its context. This clone has a handful of counts. Its recognized antigen is unknown. Nothing much larger sits one base from this clone, and base qualities are not available. The data belong to a study of T cell repertoires in urothelial bladder cancer (dated by TCRdb to about 2019). Turning to the overall study: Of the 12 resected lesions, three were clinical stage cT0, three were cTa, three were cT1, and three were cT2 or greater. In the study, clonality of the TCR repertoire in bladder tumors was compared against clonality in benign bladder inflammation. Around 12 patients who had bladder lesions and were undergoing transurethral resection were prospectively identified. Around eleven resected bladder lesions, made up of urothelial carcinoma (UC+) and benign (UC-) specimens, were studied. Overall study results and their limits: In carcinoma specimens, up to about 15% of infiltrating lymphocytes were accounted for by a single T-cell clone, compared with about 2.2% in benign specimens. The median percentage of tumor infiltrating lymphocytes was over 1.5% in carcinoma specimens and around 11% in benign specimens. Urothelial carcinoma specimens had fewer T cells than benign specimens, with medians of approximately 5,000 and 26,000.

Taken from the germline V gene, the CDR1 and CDR2 loops are MGHDK and SYGVNS. The CDR3 runs 11 residues from the cysteine to the phenylalanine. The DNA shown is the 33-base CDR3, in frame from base 1. V and J lose 4 bases and 3 bases, and a span of 3 bases separates them. Bladder lesion specimens were collected at transurethral resection and stored at -80C. From bladder specimens obtained at transurethral resection, DNA was extracted. The TCR beta chain CDR3 region was sequenced with the immunoSEQ assay. Per the original workflow: For each specimen, the T-cell fraction, clonal dominance, and maximum TCR clone frequency were calculated. TCRdb took this table from immuneACCESS and kept in-frame rearrangements with V and J called. Such tables lack part of the clones; where checked against another copy, unresolved V genes explain under half of the gap, and the rest is unexplained. V, J and clone size derive from that table, while D and trimming were established from the DNA sequence. Across this sample there are fewer than 10,000 clones, with roughly 50% seen only once. Approximately 30% of the sample is taken by the ten largest.

Sequenced input: tumor-infiltrating cells from bladder cancer. Here the chain combines TRBV25-1 and TRBJ1-1; the D gene remains uncertain. The clonotype comes from a human donor with urothelial carcinoma. The CDR3 protein: CASSAYTEAFF. The DNA sequence follows: TGTGCCAGCAGTGCGTACACTGAAGCTTTCTTT. The reference TRBV25-1 and TRBJ1-1 proteins fill in what lies around the CDR3, so the full variable domain reads EADIYQTPRYLVIGTGKKITLECSQTMGHDKMYWYQQDPGMELHLIHYSYGVNSTEKGDLSSESTVSRIRTEHFPLTLESARPSHTSQYLCASSAYTEAFFGQGTRLTVV.